These 30 T cell receptor beta chains were sequenced from one sample in a study of persistence of HIV-infected CD4 T cells. These receptors' targets are unknown. This was the immunoSEQ version 4 assay in survey mode. TCRdb keeps only in-frame clones here, not all; method: immunoSEQ multiplex PCR. Of more than 15,000 clones in the sample, about 65% are singletons; the top ten hold roughly 7.7%. Cells were stimulated with CMV-infected fibroblast lysates at roughly 9.1 ug/mL. Sorting selected CD4+ T cells upregulating both CD40 ligand and CD69. The sample consisted of CD4+ T cells sorted from PBMCs after roughly 18-hour stimulation, taken from a patient who received antiretroviral therapy. The receptors here all came from an adult woman with HIV who was CMV-seropositive.

The V call is TRBV3-1 (or the pseudogene TRBV3-2), the J call TRBJ1-5, with 8 bases fitting TRBD1. The CDR3 runs 15 residues. Looked up from germline, CDR1 is LGHDT and CDR2 is YNNKEL (reference sequence). V dropped 1 base and J dropped 2; count of bases not matched to a gene: 1. CDR3 nucleotides: TGTGCCAGCAGCCAAGGGACAGGGCGCAATCAGCCCCAGCATTTT. It translates to CASSQGTGRNQPQHF.

The chain carries TRBV7-8 and TRBJ2-1; TRBD2 agrees at 10 bases. The germline V gene has CDR1 SGHVS and CDR2 FQNEAQ. V lost 1 base, J lost 4 bases, and 1 base stayed unmatched. The CDR3 extends over 15 amino acids. The CDR3 is CASSLGSGGYNEQFF. The CDR3, as DNA: TGTGCCAGCAGCTTAGGTAGCGGGGGGTACAATGAGCAGTTCTTC.

In regard to this clone: The same CDR3 is also encoded by other DNA sequences in this sample. The chain links TRBV6-5 to TRBJ2-7; 7 positions match TRBD1. The CDR3 totals 12 residues. V was clipped by 4 bases and J by 4 bases; unmatched bases: 1. Germline V lookup: CDR1 MNHEY, CDR2 SVGAGI. Here the CDR3 reads CASSSTGYEQYF. The DNA of the CDR3 is TGTGCCAGCAGTTCGACAGGGTACGAGCAGTACTTC.

As concerns this clone: Other DNA sequences within the sample encode an identical CDR3. The chain employs TRBV6-1 and TRBJ1-5, with D possibly TRBD1 on 5 matching bases. V lost 1 base and J 3 bases, leaving 10 bases between the germline ends. CDR3 length: 15 residues. CDR1 is MNHNS and CDR2 is SASEGT in the germline V gene. CDR3 sequence: CASSEVGGYNQPQHF. The CDR3 DNA follows: TGTGCCAGCAGTGAAGTCGGGGGATACAATCAGCCCCAGCATTTT.

This clone has more than one count but fewer than ten. J is TRBJ1-2 and V is TRBV7-2; D gene unclear. Germline V gene sequence: CDR1 SGHTA, CDR2 FQGNSA. CDR3 size: 14 residues. V lost 5 bases and J 2 bases, leaving 12 bases between the germline ends. CDR3 loop: CASSPGGLNYGYTF. Here the CDR3 DNA reads TGTGCCAGCAGCCCGGGAGGTCTAAACTATGGCTACACCTTC.

This clone has a single count. The V call is TRBV6-6, the J call TRBJ1-4, with 8 nucleotides matching TRBD1. Germline assignment: CDR1 MNHNY and CDR2 SVGAGI (reference sequence). V lost 8 bases and J lost 6; bases outside the gene matches: 11. The CDR3 is 15 residues long. CDR3 sequence: CASSLATGVHEKLFF. The DNA for the CDR3 is TGTGCCAGCTCGTTAGCGACAGGGGTGCATGAAAAACTGTTTTTT.

This clone turned up a few times. The sample contains more than one DNA sequence encoding this CDR3. The rearrangement joins TRBV30 to TRBJ1-5; D is undetermined. Trimming pared 5 bases from V and 0 bases from J, leaving 8 bases between. The CDR3 runs 13 residues. From germline, CDR1 is GTSNPN and CDR2 SVGIG (reference sequence). CDR3 amino acids: CAWQEGSNQPQHF. In nucleotides, the CDR3 is TGTGCCTGGCAGGAAGGTAGCAATCAGCCCCAGCATTTT.

The J gene is TRBJ2-3, the V gene TRBV5-1; maybe TRBD2 (6 bases). Germline lookup yields CDR1 SGHRS and CDR2 YFSETQ. V lost 0 bases, J lost 6 bases, and 11 bases lay in between. The CDR3 consists of 14 residues. The CDR3 region has the DNA TGCGCCAGCAGCTTGGTGGGGGACTGGGATACGCAGTATTTT. This codes for CASSLVGDWDTQYF.

This clone has a single count. The V and J genes are TRBV7-3 and TRBJ2-2; possibly TRBD1 or TRBD2 for D (5 bases each). This CDR3 has 15 amino acids. Germline V gene lookup returns CDR1 SGHTA and CDR2 FQGTGA. Deletions cut 8 bases from V and 2 bases from J, with 15 bases between. CDR3 in DNA: TGTGCCAGCGGGCGTCTTGGGGGAAACACCGGGGAGCTGTTTTTT. Residues: CASGRLGGNTGELFF.

This rearrangement joins TRBV3-1 (or the pseudogene TRBV3-2) to TRBJ2-3; possible D gene TRBD2, 5 bases. The CDR3 extends over 11 amino acids. V lost 8 bases and J lost 4, with 7 bases in between. Germline loops: CDR1 LGHDT, CDR2 YNNKEL (reference sequence). The CDR3 reads CASEAADTQYF. Written as DNA, the CDR3 is TGTGCCAGCGAAGCGGCAGATACGCAGTATTTT.

By frequency in the sample, this clone is large. This chain uses TRBV5-5 with TRBJ2-5; D may correspond to TRBD1 or TRBD2 (5 bases each). The V end was cut by 4 bases, the J end by 2 bases, with 15 bases between. Germline lookup yields CDR1 SGHKS and CDR2 YYEKEE (reference sequence). The CDR3 extends over 15 amino acids. The CDR3 region is CASSPIVEGQETQYF. The DNA of the CDR3 is TGTGCCAGCAGCCCGATCGTTGAGGGGCAAGAGACCCAGTACTTC.

The chain couples TRBV7-3 to TRBJ1-1; D unclear. V lost 5 bases to trimming and J lost 9 bases, with 16 bases between them. Per germline, CDR1 SGHTA and CDR2 FQGTGA. CDR3 length equals 13 residues. The CDR3 loop reads CASSPTVEQKAFF. In DNA form, the CDR3 reads TGTGCCAGCAGCCCAACAGTTGAACAGAAAGCTTTCTTT.

The chain combines TRBV5-1 with TRBJ1-6; unclear D gene. The V end was cut by 4 bases, the J end by 9 bases, with 17 bases between. Germline V lookup: CDR1 SGHRS, CDR2 YFSETQ. The CDR3 has 15 amino acids. This chain's CDR3 is CASSELGVMGSPLHF. The CDR3 nucleotides read TGCGCCAGCAGCGAGCTCGGGGTGATGGGTTCACCCCTCCACTTT.

On this clone itself: This sample includes further DNA sequences coding for the same CDR3. As DNA, the CDR3 is TGTGCCAGCAGCCAAGTCGGCGCTGAAGCTTTCTTT. Translated, it gives CASSQVGAEAFF. The chain has TRBV3-1 (or the pseudogene TRBV3-2) and TRBJ1-1; D not certain. Germline CDR1 LGHDT, CDR2 YNNKEL (reference sequence). Trimming removed 1 base from V and 6 bases from J, with 6 bases in between. The CDR3 has 12 residues.

This clone is deemed medium-sized. The CDR3 nucleotides are TGTGCCAGCAGCGAACAGGGACCAGAGCAGTACGTC. The encoded protein is CASSEQGPEQYV. The genes are TRBV2 and TRBJ2-7, with D perhaps matching TRBD1 (6 bases). V lost 6 bases to trimming and J lost 7 bases, with 13 bases between them. CDR1 is SNHLY, CDR2 FYNNEI, per germline. This CDR3 is built from 12 residues.

This clone showed up just a few times. The chain links TRBV10-1 to TRBJ2-2; 8 bases match TRBD1. The CDR3 totals 15 residues. Germline CDR1 reads WNHNN; CDR2 reads SYGVQD (reference sequence). Germline trimming cut 5 bases from V and 2 bases from J; bases unmatched to any gene: 4. Here the CDR3 DNA reads TGCGCCAGCAGTCGATCAGGGGGCAACACCGGGGAGCTGTTTTTT. Amino acid sequence: CASSRSGGNTGELFF.

CDR3 loop: CASREAGFEQYF. CDR3 coding DNA: TGCGCCAGCAGGGAGGCAGGGTTCGAGCAGTACTTC. This chain joins TRBV5-1 and TRBJ2-7; D tentatively fits TRBD1 or TRBD2 (5 bases each). The V gene's germline CDR1 is SGHRS and CDR2 YFSETQ. V was trimmed by 5 bases and J by 6 bases, leaving 12 bases between them. This CDR3 region has 12 residues. The full variable domain, completed using reference TRBV5-1 and TRBJ2-7, is KAGVTQTPRYLIKTRGQQVTLSCSPISGHRSVSWYQQTPGQGLQFLFEYFSETQRNKGNFPGRFSGRQFSNSRSEMNVSTLELGDSALYLCASREAGFEQYFGPGTRLTVT.

The V call is TRBV4-1, the J call TRBJ1-5; tentatively, D is TRBD1 (5 bases). Per the germline V gene, CDR1 is MGHRA and CDR2 is YSYEKL. V dropped 3 bases and J dropped 2 bases, with 14 bases sitting between them. This CDR3 has 16 amino acids. The CDR3 protein is CASSQHEVGGNQPQHF. DNA for the CDR3: TGCGCCAGCAGCCAGCACGAAGTGGGGGGCAATCAGCCCCAGCATTTT.

The chain links TRBV28 to TRBJ1-5; no firm D call. Trimming left V 2 bases short and J 3 bases short, with 8 bases between. There are 14 residues in the CDR3. Germline CDR1 and CDR2: MDHEN and SYDVKM. The CDR3, as DNA: TGTGCCAGCAGTTTACGGCGCCTCAATCAGCCCCAGCATTTT. It codes for CASSLRRLNQPQHF.

The chain recombines TRBV6-5 with TRBJ1-6; 7 bases match TRBD1. V trimming: 2 bases; J trimming: 9 bases; junction bases outside the gene matches: 4. From germline, CDR1 is MNHEY and CDR2 SVGAGI. The CDR3 loop spans 14 amino acids. The CDR3 spells CASSYGQEGSPLHF. CDR3 sequence (DNA): TGTGCCAGCAGTTACGGACAGGAGGGTTCACCCCTCCACTTT.

The rearrangement links TRBV7-3 to TRBJ2-6; no clear D gene. The germline CDR1 and CDR2 sequences are SGHTA and FQGTGA. Trimming removed 3 bases from V and 0 bases from J, with 3 bases in between. This CDR3 is 14 amino acids long. The CDR3 nucleotides are TGTGCCAGCAGCTTGCGCTCTGGGGCCAACGTCCTGACTTTC. Its protein product is CASSLRSGANVLTF.

The count of this clone is one. Additional DNA sequences in this sample encode the identical CDR3. J is TRBJ1-4 and V is TRBV5-1, with D unclear. The CDR3 totals 14 residues. Germline CDR1 SGHRS, CDR2 YFSETQ. V was pared by 5 bases and J by 0 bases, with 8 bases between. The chain's CDR3 is CASRQDATNEKLFF. DNA for the CDR3: TGCGCCAGCAGGCAGGATGCAACTAATGAAAAACTGTTTTTT. Supplemented by reference TRBV5-1 and TRBJ1-4, the full variable domain reads KAGVTQTPRYLIKTRGQQVTLSCSPISGHRSVSWYQQTPGQGLQFLFEYFSETQRNKGNFPGRFSGRQFSNSRSEMNVSTLELGDSALYLCASRQDATNEKLFFGSGTQLSVL.

The sample holds one count of this clone. CDR3: CASSLVAMNTEAFF. The DNA of the CDR3 is TGCGCCAGCAGCTTGGTAGCCATGAACACTGAAGCTTTCTTT. V gene TRBV5-1 combines with J gene TRBJ1-1; no definite D call. This CDR3 is built from 14 residues. Germline CDR1 reads SGHRS; CDR2 reads YFSETQ. The germline V and J ends were trimmed by 0 bases and 0 bases, with 6 bases remaining between them.

The chain uses TRBV9 and TRBJ2-1; D may match TRBD1 or TRBD2 (6 bases each). This CDR3 has 17 residues. From germline, CDR1 is SGDLS and CDR2 YYNGEE. The V and J ends lost 0 bases and 2 bases respectively, with 15 bases between them. The CDR3 DNA sequence: TGTGCCAGCAGCGTAGCGGGTGGGGGGCTGCCCTACAATGAGCAGTTCTTC. The encoded protein is CASSVAGGGLPYNEQFF. The variable domain in full, completed from reference TRBV9 and TRBJ2-1, reads DSGVTQTPKHLITATGQRVTLRCSPRSGDLSVYWYQQSLDQGLQFLIQYYNGEERAKGNILERFSAQQFPDLHSELNLSSLELGDSALYFCASSVAGGGLPYNEQFFGPGTRLTVL.

The chain uses TRBV4-2 and TRBJ1-1, with 8 bases identical to TRBD1. The CDR3 length is 17 residues. Germline CDR1 reads LGHNA; CDR2 reads YNFKEQ. V gave up 4 bases and J gave up 3 bases; unmatched junction bases: 13. CDR3 coding DNA: TGTGCCAGCAGCCTAGTGGGGGGGGACAGGATTTACACTGAAGCTTTCTTT. It yields the protein CASSLVGGDRIYTEAFF.

The rearrangement links TRBV10-1 to TRBJ1-1, with TRBD1 matching 7 bases. CDR3 size: 13 residues. The germline gives CDR1 WNHNN, CDR2 SYGVQD (reference sequence). The junction had 2 bases not matched to a gene; V was cut back by 5 bases and J by 2 bases. Here the CDR3 reads CASSWDSNTEAFF. CDR3 nucleotide sequence: TGCGCCAGCAGTTGGGACAGTAACACTGAAGCTTTCTTT.

This sequence joins TRBV16 and TRBJ1-2; TRBD1 is a possible D gene (6 bases). Between the trimmed V and J ends, which lost 0 bases and 2 bases, there was a span of 13 bases. Germline assignment: CDR1 KGHSY and CDR2 FQNENV. This CDR3 spans 16 amino acids. CDR3 DNA sequence: TGTGCCAGCAGCCAATCGGTGGCCAGGGGCAACTATGGCTACACCTTC. The encoded protein is CASSQSVARGNYGYTF.

The rearrangement links TRBV29-1 to TRBJ2-6; unclear D gene. Germline V gene lookup returns CDR1 SQVTM and CDR2 ANQGSEA. This CDR3 has 13 amino acids. Trimming left V 3 bases short and J 2 bases short, with 5 bases between. CDR3 protein: CSVEFTGANVLTF. CDR3 sequence (DNA): TGCAGCGTTGAGTTTACTGGGGCCAACGTCCTGACTTTC.

The chain is built from TRBV21-1 and TRBJ2-7; TRBD2, the table's D call, was not compared with the DNA. TRBV21-1 is labeled a pseudogene. This CDR3 has 15 amino acids. CDR3 in amino acids: CASRWTSLFPYEQYV. CDR3 nucleotide sequence: TGTGCCAGCAGATGGACTAGCCTGTTTCCCTACGAGCAGTACGTC.

This clone came up a few times. The V call is TRBV7-3, the J call TRBJ2-3; no firm D call. Trimming removed 2 bases from V and 2 bases from J, with 5 bases in between. The CDR3 length is 13 residues. The germline V gene encodes CDR1 SGHTA and CDR2 FQGTGA. CDR3 sequence: CASSLYPTDTQYF. The CDR3 nucleotides are TGTGCCAGCAGCTTATACCCCACAGATACGCAGTATTTT.